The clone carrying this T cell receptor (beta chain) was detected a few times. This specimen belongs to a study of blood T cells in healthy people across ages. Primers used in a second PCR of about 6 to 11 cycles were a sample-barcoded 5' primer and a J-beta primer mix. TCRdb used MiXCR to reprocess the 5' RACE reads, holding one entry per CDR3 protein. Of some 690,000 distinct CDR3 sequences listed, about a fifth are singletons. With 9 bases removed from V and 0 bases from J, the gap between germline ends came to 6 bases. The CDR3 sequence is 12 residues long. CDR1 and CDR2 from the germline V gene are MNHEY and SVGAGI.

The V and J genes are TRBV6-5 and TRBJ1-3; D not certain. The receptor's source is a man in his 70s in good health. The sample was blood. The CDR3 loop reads CARGSSGNTIYF. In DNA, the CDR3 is TGTGCCAGAGGGTCCTCTGGAAACACCATATATTTT.